The 23 T cell receptor beta chains presented below share a single source sample, sequenced in a study of CXCR3-negative and CXCR3-positive naive CD8 T cells. The study made its TRB cDNA libraries by 5' RACE, adding UMI labels. From the 5' RACE reads, TCRdb lists one entry per CDR3 protein and no DNA. Its listing shows over 8,000 distinct CDR3 sequences. Specimen: naive CXCR3- CD8+ T cells from blood. The subset: CD45RO-CCR7+CD27+CD95- naive CD8+ T cells lacking CXCR3 (TNR3-). Receptors originate from a human donor in good health. Some clones in this sample may be carry-over from other donors' samples.

This chain joins TRBV29-1 and TRBJ2-7. The CDR3 runs to 13 residues. CDR1 SQVTM and CDR2 ANQGSEA come from the germline V gene. The CDR3 loop is CSVQAGRSYEQYF.

The V and J genes are TRBV28 and TRBJ2-7. The length of the CDR3 is 13 residues. Looked up from germline, CDR1 is MDHEN and CDR2 is SYDVKM. CDR3 sequence reads: CASGWMGSYEQYF.

V and J are TRBV20-1 and TRBJ2-1; the D call of TRBD2 rests on TCRdb alone, since no DNA is present to check it. The germline CDR1 and CDR2 sequences are DFQATT and SNEGSKA (reference sequence). This CDR3 is 18 amino acids long. CDR3 residues: CSARDLSTSGVRNRFQFF.

The chain joins TRBV29-1 to TRBJ1-2; TCRdb's D call of TRBD1 is untestable without DNA. The CDR3 spans 13 residues. Germline CDR1 SQVTM, CDR2 ANQGSEA. The CDR3: CSVPRQGLDGYTF.

The CDR3 is CASSFPGDGVVEQFF. V usage is TRBV28 and J usage is TRBJ2-1. The length of the CDR3 is 15 residues. Germline V gives CDR1 MDHEN, CDR2 SYDVKM.

The chain combines TRBV20-1 with TRBJ2-3; TCRdb names TRBD1, which stays unverified in the absence of DNA. The CDR3 length is 12 residues. Per germline, CDR1 DFQATT and CDR2 SNEGSKA (reference sequence). The CDR3 sequence: CSAPGFTDTQYF.

The V gene is TRBV3-1, the J gene TRBJ2-1; TCRdb designates TRBD2, a call that cannot be tested without DNA. The CDR3 is 16 residues long. CDR1 and CDR2 (germline): LGHDT, YNNKEL (reference sequence). The CDR3 sequence: CASSQASGDPYNEQFF.

This clonotype is labeled medium-sized based on frequency. The chain recombines TRBV29-1 with TRBJ1-4; the D call of TRBD1 rests on TCRdb alone, since no DNA is present to check it. The CDR3 has 14 amino acids. In germline, CDR1 is SQVTM, CDR2 ANQGSEA. The chain's CDR3 is CSVILRGTNEKLFF. The full variable domain, its missing parts supplied by reference TRBV29-1 and TRBJ1-4, is SAVISQKPSRDICQRGTSLTIQCQVDSQVTMMFWYRQQPGQSLTLIATANQGSEATYESGFVIDKFPISRPNLTFSTLTVSNMSPEDSSIYLCSVILRGTNEKLFFGSGTQLSVL.

The chain employs TRBV15 and TRBJ2-3. In germline, CDR1 is LNHNV, CDR2 YYDKDF (reference sequence). CDR3 length equals 14 residues. CDR3 loop: CATSSDSRTDMQYF.

This clonotype registers medium-sized by frequency. The chain combines TRBV7-6 with TRBJ1-1. Germline V gene data show CDR1 as SGHVS and CDR2 as FNYEAQ. CDR3 length: 16 amino acids. The CDR3 protein is CASSLVSDGMNTEAFF. The complete variable domain, with remaining parts taken from reference TRBV7-6 and TRBJ1-1, reads GAGVSQSPRYKVTKRGQDVALRCDPISGHVSLYWYRQALGQGPEFLTYFNYEAQQDKSGLPNDRFSAERPEGSISTLTIQRTEQRDSAMYRCASSLVSDGMNTEAFFGQGTRLTVV.

The J gene is TRBJ1-1, the V gene TRBV12-3 or TRBV12-4; without DNA, the TCRdb call of TRBD1 cannot be checked. This CDR3 has 12 residues. The CDR3 loop reads CASSRGSGSAFF.

According to its frequency, this clonotype is medium-sized. The gene calls are TRBV5-1 and TRBJ2-1. The CDR3 has 16 residues. Germline values: CDR1 SGHRS, CDR2 YFSETQ. The CDR3: CASSFGLAASYNEQFF.

The V and J genes are TRBV28 and TRBJ2-3; the D call of TRBD1 rests on TCRdb alone, since no DNA is present to check it. CDR1 and CDR2 from the germline V gene are MDHEN and SYDVKM. The CDR3 contains 16 residues. The CDR3 reads CASSLLGQGWGDTQYF.

The chain links TRBV19 to TRBJ1-1; the D gene TCRdb calls, TRBD1, cannot be checked with no DNA. Germline values: CDR1 LNHDA, CDR2 SQIVND (reference sequence). This CDR3 contains 14 residues. CDR3: CASTPGQGAYEAFF.

This clonotype registers medium-sized by frequency. The chain combines TRBV10-3 with TRBJ1-2; lacking DNA, the TRBD1 call made by TCRdb goes unchecked. The CDR3 is made up of 17 amino acids. In germline, CDR1 is ENHRY, CDR2 SYGVKD. Here the CDR3 reads CAISEKTSGASPYGYTF.

This clonotype is called medium-sized based on its frequency. The chain couples TRBV7-8 to TRBJ2-1; checking the TCRdb D call of TRBD1 is not possible without DNA. The germline CDR1 and CDR2 sequences are SGHVS and FQNEAQ. The CDR3 has 17 residues. CDR3 protein: CASSLPRAATTYNEQFF.

This rearrangement joins TRBV27 to TRBJ2-1; TCRdb's D call of TRBD2 is untestable without DNA. CDR3 size: 19 residues. Germline CDR1 is MNHEY and CDR2 is SMNVEV (reference sequence). The CDR3 sequence is CASSSLRLAGESSYNEQFF.

The chain uses TRBV5-1 and TRBJ2-3; the D gene TCRdb calls, TRBD1, cannot be checked with no DNA. The CDR3 is made up of 14 amino acids. Per germline, CDR1 SGHRS and CDR2 YFSETQ. The CDR3 is CASTDRVKTDTQYF.

Judged by frequency, this clonotype is medium-sized. The V and J genes are TRBV29-1 and TRBJ2-2; TCRdb proposes TRBD2, but this gene call is untestable without DNA. The CDR3 is 14 amino acids. Per germline, CDR1 SQVTM and CDR2 ANQGSEA. The CDR3 sequence is CSVTSGRADGELFF.

The chain carries TRBV5-1 and TRBJ2-1; as DNA is missing, the TRBD1 call by TCRdb cannot be tested. Germline V gene lookup returns CDR1 SGHRS and CDR2 YFSETQ. This CDR3 region has 15 residues. This CDR3 reads CASSLVGQGTHEQFF.

This clonotype is called medium-sized (0.01 to 0.1%) based on its frequency. V is TRBV28 and J is TRBJ2-7; TCRdb's D gene call, TRBD1, goes unchecked for lack of DNA. The CDR3 loop spans 16 amino acids. CDR1 and CDR2 (germline): MDHEN, SYDVKM. CDR3 region: CASSLRTGRVRFEQYF.

This clonotype is labeled medium-sized (0.01 to 0.1%) based on frequency. The chain uses TRBV5-1 and TRBJ2-7; the D call from TCRdb, TRBD1, cannot be confirmed without DNA. CDR3 length equals 15 residues. The germline gives CDR1 SGHRS, CDR2 YFSETQ. CDR3 loop: CASSIQTGGYYEQYF.

The chain carries TRBV10-3 and TRBJ2-7; TCRdb's assignment of TRBD1 cannot be checked, as there is no DNA. The CDR3 sequence is 13 residues long. Germline values: CDR1 ENHRY, CDR2 SYGVKD. The CDR3: CASTRDTPYEQYF.